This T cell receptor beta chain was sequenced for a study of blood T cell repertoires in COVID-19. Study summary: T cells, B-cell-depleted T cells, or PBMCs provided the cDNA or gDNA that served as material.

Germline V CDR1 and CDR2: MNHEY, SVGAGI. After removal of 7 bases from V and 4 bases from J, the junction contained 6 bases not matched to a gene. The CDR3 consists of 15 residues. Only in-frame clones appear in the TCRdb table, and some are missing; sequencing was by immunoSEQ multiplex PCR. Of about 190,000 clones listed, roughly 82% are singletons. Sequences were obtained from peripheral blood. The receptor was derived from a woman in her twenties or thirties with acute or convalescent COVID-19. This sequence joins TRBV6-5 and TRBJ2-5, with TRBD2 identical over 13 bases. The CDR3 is CASTTLAGGPETQYF. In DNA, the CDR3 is TGTGCCAGCACCACACTAGCGGGGGGGCCAGAGACCCAGTACTTC.